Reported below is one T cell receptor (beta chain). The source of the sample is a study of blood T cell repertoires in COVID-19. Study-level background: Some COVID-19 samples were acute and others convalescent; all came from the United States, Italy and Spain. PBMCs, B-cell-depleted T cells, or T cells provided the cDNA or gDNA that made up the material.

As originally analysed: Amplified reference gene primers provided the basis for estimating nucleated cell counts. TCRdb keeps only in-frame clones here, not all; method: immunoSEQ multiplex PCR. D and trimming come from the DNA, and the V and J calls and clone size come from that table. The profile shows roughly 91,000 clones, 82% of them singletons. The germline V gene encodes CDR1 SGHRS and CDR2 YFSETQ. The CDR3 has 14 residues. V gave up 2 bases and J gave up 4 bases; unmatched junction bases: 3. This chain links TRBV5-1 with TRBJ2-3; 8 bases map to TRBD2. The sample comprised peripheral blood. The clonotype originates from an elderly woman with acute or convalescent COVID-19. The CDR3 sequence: CASSLSGGADTQYF. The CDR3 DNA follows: TGCGCCAGCAGCTTAAGCGGGGGTGCAGATACGCAGTATTTT.